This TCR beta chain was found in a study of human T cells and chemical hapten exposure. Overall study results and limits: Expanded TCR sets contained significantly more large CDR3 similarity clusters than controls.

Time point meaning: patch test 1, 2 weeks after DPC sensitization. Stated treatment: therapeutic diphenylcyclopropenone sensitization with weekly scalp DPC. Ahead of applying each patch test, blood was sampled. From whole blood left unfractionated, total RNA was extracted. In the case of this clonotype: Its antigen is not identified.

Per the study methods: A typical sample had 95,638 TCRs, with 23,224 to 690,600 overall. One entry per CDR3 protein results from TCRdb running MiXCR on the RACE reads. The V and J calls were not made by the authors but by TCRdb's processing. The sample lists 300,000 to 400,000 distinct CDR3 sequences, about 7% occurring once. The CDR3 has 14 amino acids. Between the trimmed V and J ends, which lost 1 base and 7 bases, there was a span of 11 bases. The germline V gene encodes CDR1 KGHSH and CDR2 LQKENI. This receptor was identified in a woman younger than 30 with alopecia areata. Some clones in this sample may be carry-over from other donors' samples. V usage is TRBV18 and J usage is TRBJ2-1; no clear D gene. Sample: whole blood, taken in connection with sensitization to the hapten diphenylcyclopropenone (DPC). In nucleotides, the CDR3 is TGTGCCAGCTCACCACAAAGGGCGCCGAATGAGCAGTTCTTC. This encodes CASSPQRAPNEQFF.